Below are 18 T cell receptor beta chains sequenced from a single sample in a study of T cells after yellow fever vaccination. TCRdb re-called the 5' RACE reads with MiXCR, one entry per CDR3 protein. The sample lists 300,000 to 400,000 distinct CDR3 sequences; approximately 4% were seen once. The input for sequencing was PBMCs, taken 5 days after the yellow fever booster vaccination. The receptors were sampled from a man younger than 30 who received the YFV17D yellow fever vaccine.

This clonotype was detected many times. The chain employs TRBV10-3 and TRBJ2-3, with D uncertain. Germline CDR1 ENHRY, CDR2 SYGVKD. Trimming took off 0 bases at V and 4 bases at J, with 11 bases between the two ends. The CDR3 sequence is 15 residues long. The CDR3 protein is CAISESTYRSDTQYF. CDR3 bases: TGTGCCATCAGTGAGTCGACGTATCGGTCAGATACGCAGTATTTT.

At least ten counts were recorded for this clonotype. The chain employs TRBV7-2 and TRBJ2-2; no firm D call. The germline V gene has CDR1 SGHTA and CDR2 FQGNSA. The CDR3 loop spans 16 amino acids. Trimming removed 2 bases at V and 1 base at J, with 11 bases between. CDR3 amino acids: CASSLYWALNTGELFF. CDR3 DNA sequence: TGTGCCAGCAGCTTATACTGGGCTTTGAACACCGGGGAGCTGTTTTTT.

This clonotype was found many times. The chain uses TRBV7-2 and TRBJ1-2; D might be TRBD1 (5 bases). The germline V gene has CDR1 SGHTA and CDR2 FQGNSA. The CDR3 loop spans 17 amino acids. V dropped 5 bases and J dropped 0 bases, with 19 bases sitting between them. The CDR3 reads CASSREVGDVANYGYTF. DNA of the CDR3: TGTGCCAGCAGCCGAGAGGTGGGGGATGTAGCTAACTATGGCTACACCTTC.

This clonotype was counted at least ten times. The V call is TRBV23-1, the J call TRBJ2-7; the D call may be TRBD1 or TRBD2 (5 bases each). TRBV23-1 is sorted into the ORF group, with uncertain function. This CDR3 has 15 residues. V shed 5 bases and J shed 3 bases, with 17 bases lying between them. The CDR3 is CASSFEGPALYEQYV. The CDR3 bases are TGCGCCAGCAGTTTCGAGGGGCCAGCCCTCTACGAGCAGTACGTC.

The sample holds a few counts of this clonotype. The genes are TRBV5-4 and TRBJ1-6; TRBD1 might be the D (5 bases). The CDR3 is 14 residues long. The V end was cut by 1 base, the J end by 8 bases, with 10 bases between. Germline lookup yields CDR1 SGHNT and CDR2 YYREEE (reference sequence). The CDR3 loop reads CASSLQGWDSPLHF. CDR3 coding DNA: TGTGCCAGCAGCTTGCAGGGATGGGATTCACCCCTCCACTTT.

V and J are TRBV29-1 and TRBJ2-5; 7 bases map to TRBD1. The V gene end was trimmed by 8 bases and the J gene end by 5 bases; junction bases not matched to a gene: 14. There are 14 residues in the CDR3. Germline V gene data show CDR1 as SQVTM and CDR2 as ANQGSEA. The CDR3 region has the DNA TGCAGCATCCGGGACAGTTCTTCTAGGGAGACCCAGTACTTC. Its protein product is CSIRDSSSRETQYF.

Only a few counts were recorded for this clonotype. This chain uses TRBV7-6 with TRBJ1-6; perhaps TRBD1 as D (6 bases). This CDR3 region has 13 residues. V lost 4 bases to trimming and J lost 10 bases, with 11 bases between them. Germline V gene lookup returns CDR1 SGHVS and CDR2 FNYEAQ. CDR3: CASSSTGNSPLHF. The CDR3 DNA reads TGTGCCAGCAGCTCAACAGGGAACTCACCCCTCCACTTT.

This clonotype occurred a few times. The gene calls are TRBV5-1 and TRBJ2-7; D may be TRBD1 (5 bases). The CDR3 has 14 residues. The germline CDR1 and CDR2 sequences are SGHRS and YFSETQ. Trimming took 0 bases from V and 4 from J, leaving 11 bases between them. The CDR3: CASSLAGRVYEQYF. DNA of the CDR3: TGCGCCAGCAGCTTGGCTGGCAGGGTTTACGAGCAGTACTTC.

The chain uses TRBV9 and TRBJ2-7; TRBD1 agrees at 8 bases. Germline V lookup: CDR1 SGDLS, CDR2 YYNGEE. The CDR3 extends over 16 amino acids. J gave up 1 base and V 3 bases, and 9 bases lay outside the gene matches. The CDR3 here is CASSERSDRESYEQYF. In nucleotides, the CDR3 is TGTGCCAGCAGCGAGAGGTCGGACAGGGAATCCTACGAGCAGTACTTC. The whole variable domain, filled in from reference TRBV9 and TRBJ2-7, reads DSGVTQTPKHLITATGQRVTLRCSPRSGDLSVYWYQQSLDQGLQFLIQYYNGEERAKGNILERFSAQQFPDLHSELNLSSLELGDSALYFCASSERSDRESYEQYFGPGTRLTVT.

This chain uses TRBV29-1 with TRBJ2-3; D could derive from TRBD1 or TRBD2 (5 bases each). V was clipped by 4 bases and J by 0 bases, with 14 bases between them. Looked up from germline, CDR1 is SQVTM and CDR2 is ANQGSEA. CDR3 length: 15 amino acids. This CDR3 reads CSVGGRGRSTDTQYF. The CDR3 nucleotides are TGCAGCGTTGGAGGACGGGGCAGGAGCACAGATACGCAGTATTTT.

V usage is TRBV5-1 and J usage is TRBJ1-1; a weak D match, TRBD1 (6 bases). Trimming pared 3 bases from V and 1 base from J, leaving 13 bases between. From germline, CDR1 is SGHRS and CDR2 YFSETQ. The CDR3 has 15 residues. CDR3 loop: CASSSQGHPNTEAFF. For the CDR3, the DNA is TGCGCCAGCAGCTCCCAGGGGCACCCGAACACTGAAGCTTTCTTT.

This clonotype was counted many times. The genes are TRBV12-3 or TRBV12-4 and TRBJ2-1; a possible D gene is TRBD1 (5 bases). This CDR3 is built from 16 residues. The V end was cut by 6 bases, the J end by 4 bases, with 19 bases between. The CDR3 DNA sequence: TGTGCCAGCAGCCCCGTTGGACATCAACCATACAATGAGCAGTTCTTC. This gives the protein CASSPVGHQPYNEQFF.

V usage is TRBV15 and J usage is TRBJ1-2; weak D call: TRBD1 (6 bases). This CDR3 region has 16 residues. Trimming shortened V by 0 bases and J by 1 base, and 12 bases separated the two germline ends. Germline lookup yields CDR1 LNHNV and CDR2 YYDKDF (reference sequence). The CDR3 coding sequence is TGTGCCACCAGCAGAGATACACAGGGACTTAACTATGGCTACACCTTC. Encoded protein: CATSRDTQGLNYGYTF.

This clonotype was detected ten times or more. The chain couples TRBV5-1 to TRBJ2-1; D gene ambiguous. Trimming left V 0 bases short and J 0 bases short, with 10 bases between. The CDR3 length is 16 residues. Germline V gene data show CDR1 as SGHRS and CDR2 as YFSETQ. The CDR3 bases are TGCGCCAGCAGCTTGGGTCCCGGGTACTCCTACAATGAGCAGTTCTTC. This gives the protein CASSLGPGYSYNEQFF.

V and J are TRBV7-9 and TRBJ2-2; a possible D gene is TRBD2 (5 bases). V shed 8 bases and J shed 13 bases, with 20 bases lying between them. Germline V gene data show CDR1 as SEHNR and CDR2 as FQNEAQ (reference sequence). There are 13 residues in the CDR3. CDR3 amino acids: CASDEVGALGLFF. The CDR3 bases are TGTGCCAGCGATGAGGTGGGAGCCCTTGGGCTGTTTTTT.

This clonotype was seen a handful of times. The chain uses TRBV11-2 and TRBJ2-3, with TRBD2 identical over 10 bases. Germline assignment: CDR1 SGHAT and CDR2 FQNNGV. The V and J ends lost 2 bases and 6 bases, in that order; junction bases with no gene match: 8. The CDR3 is 16 amino acids. CDR3 nucleotides: TGTGCCAGCAGCTTACTCACGGGGGGACTAGCGGATACGCAGTATTTT. Residues: CASSLLTGGLADTQYF.

This clonotype was recorded at least ten times. This chain uses TRBV29-1 with TRBJ2-1; 13 bases agree with TRBD2. V lost 0 bases to trimming and J lost 2 bases; unmatched junction nucleotides: 7. The CDR3 extends over 18 amino acids. Germline-derived CDR1 and CDR2 are SQVTM and ANQGSEA. The chain's CDR3 is CSVEELLTSGGAYNEQFF. For the CDR3, the DNA is TGCAGCGTTGAAGAGTTACTCACTAGCGGGGGGGCCTACAATGAGCAGTTCTTC.

This clonotype was detected a few times. The chain recombines TRBV5-1 with TRBJ1-1, with D maybe TRBD1 (5 bases). V lost 0 bases to trimming and J lost 6 bases, with 9 bases between them. The CDR3 runs to 13 residues. The germline CDR1 and CDR2 sequences are SGHRS and YFSETQ. The CDR3 protein is CASSLEGVAEAFF. The CDR3 DNA reads TGCGCCAGCAGCTTGGAAGGGGTCGCTGAAGCTTTCTTT.